These 6 T cell receptor beta chains were sequenced from one sample in a study of T cell repertoires in cytomegalovirus infection. For these TCRs, the target antigens are not known. TCRdb itself ran the reads through MiXCR, one entry per CDR3 protein. Among 900,000 to 950,000 distinct CDR3 sequences, 30% to 40% were seen once, and the ten largest hold over 10%. This specimen was cultured CD8+ T cells from PBMCs, taken from culture after CMV antigen stimulation. These receptors all stem from a human donor in good health (CMV status not recorded). Some clones in this sample may be carry-over from other donors' samples.

This chain links TRBV19 with TRBJ1-3; D may be TRBD1 (6 bases). Germline CDR1 is LNHDA and CDR2 is SQIVND (reference sequence). The CDR3 sequence is 14 residues long. V shed 3 bases and J shed 2 bases, with 8 bases lying between them. CDR3 nucleotides: TGTGCCAGTAGTATCCCAGGGGCTGGAAACACCATATATTTT. Amino acids: CASSIPGAGNTIYF.

This clonotype has just a few counts. V and J are TRBV27 and TRBJ2-7; TRBD1 matches 7 bases. The germline V gene has CDR1 MNHEY and CDR2 SMNVEV (reference sequence). V shed 5 bases and J 9 bases; nucleotides not matched to a gene: 10. The CDR3 is made up of 13 amino acids. This chain's CDR3 is CASSPGLGGGQYF. CDR3 nucleotides: TGTGCCAGCAGTCCTGGGCTAGGGGGCGGGCAGTACTTC.

This chain connects TRBV20-1 to TRBJ1-1; D gene uncertain. Germline CDR1 reads DFQATT; CDR2 reads SNEGSKA (reference sequence). V gave up 2 bases and J gave up 8 bases, with 15 bases separating them. The CDR3 loop spans 13 amino acids. CDR3 protein: CSARFSGPTEAFF. Here the CDR3 DNA reads TGCAGTGCTAGATTCTCTGGCCCAACGGAAGCTTTCTTT.

This chain links TRBV29-1 with TRBJ2-2; no clear D gene. Germline V gene data show CDR1 as SQVTM and CDR2 as ANQGSEA. Trimming took off 5 bases at V and 0 bases at J, with 7 bases between the two ends. CDR3 length equals 13 residues. The chain's CDR3 is CSVLQPNTGELFF. CDR3 nucleotides: TGCAGCGTTCTACAGCCGAACACCGGGGAGCTGTTTTTT.

The V and J genes are TRBV6-5 and TRBJ2-6, with D perhaps matching TRBD1 (6 bases). Per the germline V gene, CDR1 is MNHEY and CDR2 is SVGAGI. V was shortened by 2 bases and J by 0 bases, with 17 bases between the two germline ends. The CDR3 spans 19 residues. Written as DNA, the CDR3 is TGTGCCAGCAGTTACAGCATTGTCCGGGACACCTCTGGGGCCAACGTCCTGACTTTC. It codes for CASSYSIVRDTSGANVLTF.

The V call is TRBV10-3, the J call TRBJ1-2; 7 bases are a match to TRBD1. The CDR3 loop spans 13 amino acids. The V and J ends lost 6 bases and 2 bases, in that order; junction bases with no gene match: 3. Germline V gene data show CDR1 as ENHRY and CDR2 as SYGVKD. The CDR3 loop reads CAIRATGNYGYTF. The CDR3, as DNA: TGTGCCATCAGGGCGACAGGGAACTATGGCTACACCTTC.